What follows are 17 T cell receptor beta chains derived from one specimen sequenced in a study of metastatic and nonmetastatic thyroid tumors. Every patient underwent thyroid surgery untreated. TCRdb reanalyzed the PCR reads via MiXCR. This sample yields over 45,000 clones, of which more than 20% are seen a single time; about 4% belongs to the top ten. Sample: blood. Source of these receptors: a male donor with papillary thyroid cancer or a benign thyroid nodule (not recorded which). Some clones in this sample may be carry-over from other donors' samples.

This clone has at least ten counts. The rearrangement uses TRBV24-1 and TRBJ1-5, with D uncertain. V dropped 1 base and J dropped 7 bases, with 7 bases sitting between them. The CDR3 contains 13 residues. Germline V gene sequence: CDR1 KGHDR, CDR2 SFDVKD. CDR3 protein: CATSDFLGQPQHF. CDR3 coding DNA: TGTGCCACCAGTGATTTCCTTGGGCAGCCCCAGCATTTT.

V and J are TRBV27 and TRBJ2-7; D is ambiguous. Germline V lookup: CDR1 MNHEY, CDR2 SMNVEV (reference sequence). Trimming pared 3 bases from V and 0 bases from J, leaving 12 bases between. The CDR3 has 15 amino acids. This CDR3 reads CASSLTLTFSYEQYF. Here the CDR3 DNA reads TGTGCCAGCAGTTTGACCCTTACATTCTCCTACGAGCAGTACTTC.

This clone showed up many times. This chain links TRBV24-1 with TRBJ2-1; 12 positions agree with TRBD2. Per the germline V gene, CDR1 is KGHDR and CDR2 is SFDVKD. The CDR3 has 13 residues. The V and J ends lost 8 bases and 8 bases, in that order; junction bases with no gene match: 3. The CDR3 DNA reads TGTGCCACCACTAGCGGGGGGGCACATGAGCAGTTCTTC. Its protein is CATTSGGAHEQFF.

This clone was counted only a few times. A much bigger clone sits one base away, suggesting this may be a read error. The chain joins TRBV20-1 to TRBJ2-1; D is perhaps TRBD1 or TRBD2 (5 bases each). V was cut by 7 bases and J by 8 bases, with 21 bases left in between. The length of the CDR3 is 14 residues. The germline V gene has CDR1 DFQATT and CDR2 SNEGSKA (reference sequence). The CDR3 nucleotides are TGCAGTGTTCTTCCTAGGGTGCCGGGGCATGAGCAGTTCTTC. This gives the protein CSVLPRVPGHEQFF.

This clone was seen at least ten times. The chain employs TRBV5-4 and TRBJ1-1, with D tentatively TRBD1 (5 bases). Germline V CDR1 and CDR2: SGHNT, YYREEE (reference sequence). The CDR3 runs 14 residues. The V end lost 4 bases, the J end lost 1 base, and 11 bases lay between the germline ends. The DNA of the CDR3 is TGTGCCAGCAGCCCCCGCGACAGGAACACTGAAGCTTTCTTT. Its translation: CASSPRDRNTEAFF.

A single count supports this clone. This chain connects TRBV20-1 to TRBJ1-2; D is ambiguous. Trimming removed 3 bases from V and 5 bases from J, with 7 bases in between. This CDR3 comprises 11 residues. The germline gives CDR1 DFQATT, CDR2 SNEGSKA (reference sequence). CDR3 in DNA: TGCAGTGCTAGGAGAGGATATGGCTACACCTTC. Amino acid sequence: CSARRGYGYTF.

This clone was counted many times. This rearrangement joins TRBV30 to TRBJ2-7, with 8 positions matching TRBD1. The germline V gene encodes CDR1 GTSNPN and CDR2 SVGIG (reference sequence). The length of the CDR3 is 14 residues. J gave up 9 bases and V 6 bases, and 16 bases lay outside the gene matches. The CDR3 sequence: CACKPGQGYIGQYF. As DNA, the CDR3 is TGTGCCTGCAAACCAGGACAGGGCTACATAGGGCAGTACTTC.

The table lists this clone with a few counts. The chain has TRBV19 and TRBJ1-5, with a tentative D call TRBD1 (6 bases). The CDR3 has 15 residues. V was pared by 7 bases and J by 5 bases, with 18 bases between. The V gene's germline CDR1 is LNHDA and CDR2 SQIVND (reference sequence). CDR3 in DNA: TGTGCCAGTATTCTGACAGGAGCGGGTCATCAGCCCCAGCATTTT. This sequence encodes CASILTGAGHQPQHF.

This chain uses TRBV6-1 with TRBJ1-2; possible D gene TRBD1, 5 bases. The V end was cut by 10 bases, the J end by 0 bases, with 15 bases between. The CDR3 loop spans 14 amino acids. Germline V gene sequence: CDR1 MNHNS, CDR2 SASEGT. This CDR3 reads CAISGGGSNYGYTF. The DNA for the CDR3 is TGTGCCATCTCGGGTGGGGGTTCTAACTATGGCTACACCTTC.

V usage is TRBV7-2 and J usage is TRBJ1-1; D ambiguous. V was shortened by 3 bases and J by 3 bases, with 8 bases between the two germline ends. Germline lookup yields CDR1 SGHTA and CDR2 FQGNSA. This CDR3 contains 13 residues. The CDR3 region has the DNA TGTGCCAGCAGCTTCGTAGTGGACACTGAAGCTTTCTTT. Translated, it gives CASSFVVDTEAFF. The full variable domain, with the rest looked up from reference TRBV7-2 and TRBJ1-1, is GAGVSQSPSNKVTEKGKDVELRCDPISGHTALYWYRQSLGQGLEFLIYFQGNSAPDKSGLPSDRFSAERTGGSVSTLTIQRTQQEDSAVYLCASSFVVDTEAFFGQGTRLTVV.

This clone has a count of ten or more. Germline and junction disagree at one end, which may indicate a read error. V is TRBV7-2 and J is TRBJ2-7, with unresolved D. This CDR3 region has 16 residues. The germline V gene has CDR1 SGHTA and CDR2 FQGNSA. The CDR3 protein is CASSSPVHLPTYGQYF. CDR3 bases: TGTGCCAGCAGCTCTCCAGTTCACCTACCTACCTACGGGCAGTACTTC.

This clone was seen at least ten times. The rearrangement links TRBV28 to TRBJ2-7; D is uncertain. V lost 6 bases, J lost 3 bases, and 12 bases lay in between. CDR3 length equals 13 residues. CDR1 is MDHEN, CDR2 SYDVKM, per germline. The CDR3 loop is CASRTGPNYEQYF. In nucleotides, the CDR3 is TGTGCCAGCAGGACCGGGCCCAACTACGAGCAGTACTTC.

The chain employs TRBV7-3 and TRBJ1-1, with 9 bases lining up with TRBD1. The CDR3 has 14 residues. V trimming: 9 bases; J trimming: 11 bases; junction bases outside the gene matches: 16. Germline values: CDR1 SGHTA, CDR2 FQGTGA. CDR3 region: CASSPTGGTSMAFF. CDR3 nucleotides: TGTGCCAGTAGCCCTACAGGGGGCACATCGATGGCTTTCTTT.

This clone was found many times. The gene calls are TRBV27 and TRBJ2-5; no definite D call. Germline V CDR1 and CDR2: MNHEY, SMNVEV (reference sequence). This CDR3 comprises 13 residues. V lost 3 bases and J lost 0, with 5 bases in between. DNA for the CDR3: TGTGCCAGCAGTTTTGGATACCAAGAGACCCAGTACTTC. It translates to CASSFGYQETQYF.

This clone was seen a handful of times. The CDR3 sequence: CASSLSGSYEQYF. As DNA, the CDR3 is TGTGCCAGCAGCCTTAGCGGTAGCTACGAGCAGTACTTC. The chain has TRBV2 and TRBJ2-7, with D perhaps TRBD2 (6 bases). The CDR3 contains 13 residues. V was pared by 6 bases and J by 3 bases, with 12 bases between. Germline CDR1 reads SNHLY; CDR2 reads FYNNEI.

This clone was observed many times. This chain joins TRBV12-3 or TRBV12-4 and TRBJ2-1; perhaps TRBD2 as D (5 bases). Trimming cost V 5 bases and J 8 bases, with 16 bases left between them. The CDR3 runs 14 residues. This CDR3 reads CASSPWPSSYEQFF. In DNA, the CDR3 is TGTGCCAGCAGTCCCTGGCCTAGCTCATATGAGCAGTTCTTC.

This clone was detected ten times or more. DNA for the CDR3: TGTGCCACCAGTGATCGTCCGGGACAGGGGGCGAATGAGCAGTTCTTC. This codes for CATSDRPGQGANEQFF. The genes are TRBV24-1 and TRBJ2-1; TRBD1 matches at 12 bases. The germline V gene has CDR1 KGHDR and CDR2 SFDVKD. V lost 3 bases, J lost 7 bases, and 6 bases stayed unmatched. CDR3 length: 16 residues.